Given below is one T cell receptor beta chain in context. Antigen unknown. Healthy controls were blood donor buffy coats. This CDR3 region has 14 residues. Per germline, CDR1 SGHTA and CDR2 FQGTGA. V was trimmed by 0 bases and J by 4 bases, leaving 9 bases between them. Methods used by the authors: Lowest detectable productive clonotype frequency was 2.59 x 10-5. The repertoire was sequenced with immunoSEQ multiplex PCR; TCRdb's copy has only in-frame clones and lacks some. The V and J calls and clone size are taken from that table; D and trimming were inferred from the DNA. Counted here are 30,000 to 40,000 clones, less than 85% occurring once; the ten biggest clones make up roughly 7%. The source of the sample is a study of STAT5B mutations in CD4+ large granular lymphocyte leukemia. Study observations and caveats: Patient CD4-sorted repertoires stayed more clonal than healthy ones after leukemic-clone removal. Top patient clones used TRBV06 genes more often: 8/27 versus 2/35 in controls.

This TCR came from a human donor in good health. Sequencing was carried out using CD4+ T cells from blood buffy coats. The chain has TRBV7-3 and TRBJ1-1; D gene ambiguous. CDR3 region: CASSLTEGITEAFF. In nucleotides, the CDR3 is TGTGCCAGCAGCTTAACGGAAGGAATCACTGAAGCTTTCTTT.